These 30 T cell receptor beta chains were all obtained from the same sample, sequenced in a study of T cell responses to AZD1222 COVID-19 vaccine (dated by TCRdb to the early 2020s). The library came from the immunoSEQ multiplex PCR assay. TCRdb stores this immuneACCESS table with in-frame sequences only. Part of the clones is absent; in the studies checked, under half of the shortfall reflects unresolved V genes, and no reason is known for the rest. This sample comprises under 150,000 clones, about 91% of them detected only once. The ten largest clonotypes hold 3.5% to 4.5% of the sample. Read against the paper, the sample's time point label means: about 28 days (+/-7) after the second vaccine dose. The sample here was peripheral blood, taken 28 days after the second AZD1222 dose. The receptor source for this set is an adult who received the AZD1222 COVID-19 vaccine.

The CDR3 bases are TGTGCCAGCAGCTTACGACAGGGGTCCACTGAAGCTTTCTTT. Translation gives CASSLRQGSTEAFF. The V and J genes are TRBV7-2 and TRBJ1-1; 8 positions match TRBD1. The trim removed 2 bases at V and 4 bases at J, leaving 3 bases unmatched. The CDR3 runs 14 residues. Germline V CDR1 and CDR2: SGHTA, FQGNSA. The full variable domain, its missing parts supplied by reference TRBV7-2 and TRBJ1-1, is GAGVSQSPSNKVTEKGKDVELRCDPISGHTALYWYRQSLGQGLEFLIYFQGNSAPDKSGLPSDRFSAERTGGSVSTLTIQRTQQEDSAVYLCASSLRQGSTEAFFGQGTRLTVV.

This chain connects TRBV5-5 to TRBJ1-4, with unresolved D. The length of the CDR3 is 15 residues. Germline V CDR1 and CDR2: SGHKS, YYEKEE (reference sequence). V lost 4 bases, J lost 4 bases, and 14 bases lay in between. CDR3: CASSVVYGDNEKLFF. CDR3 DNA sequence: TGTGCCAGCAGCGTGGTTTACGGGGATAATGAAAAACTGTTTTTT. Full variable domain (rest looked up from reference TRBV5-5 and TRBJ1-4): DAGVTQSPTHLIKTRGQQVTLRCSPISGHKSVSWYQQVLGQGPQFIFQYYEKEERGRGNFPDRFSARQFPNYSSELNVNALLLGDSALYLCASSVVYGDNEKLFFGSGTQLSVL.

The gene calls are TRBV4-2 and TRBJ2-1; the D gene is possibly TRBD2 (6 bases). CDR3 size: 15 residues. The germline gives CDR1 LGHNA, CDR2 YNFKEQ. Trimming took off 0 bases at V and 6 bases at J, with 12 bases between the two ends. The CDR3 nucleotides are TGTGCCAGCAGCCAAGATAGGAGGGATTCCAATGAGCAGTTCTTC. Translation: CASSQDRRDSNEQFF.

This chain joins TRBV28 and TRBJ1-1; possibly TRBD1 for D (5 bases). Between the trimmed V and J ends, which lost 6 bases and 2 bases, there was a span of 7 bases. This CDR3 contains 12 residues. Germline values: CDR1 MDHEN, CDR2 SYDVKM. As DNA, the CDR3 is TGTGCCAGCAGAGGGGTTAACACTGAAGCTTTCTTT. Protein: CASRGVNTEAFF.

This chain links TRBV28 with TRBJ1-6, with D uncertain. Germline values: CDR1 MDHEN, CDR2 SYDVKM. This CDR3 contains 15 residues. Between the trimmed V and J ends, which lost 3 bases and 9 bases, there was a span of 15 bases. The CDR3 sequence is CASSLEVGGFSPLHF. DNA of the CDR3: TGTGCCAGCAGTTTGGAAGTCGGCGGATTTTCACCCCTCCACTTT.

The J gene is TRBJ2-3, the V gene TRBV11-2; 8 bases match TRBD2. Germline CDR1 SGHAT, CDR2 FQNNGV. CDR3 length: 16 amino acids. Trimming removed 4 bases from V and 8 bases from J; junction bases left unmatched: 14. The CDR3 loop reads CASSWERAGAGGTQYF. The CDR3 DNA reads TGTGCCAGCAGCTGGGAAAGAGCGGGAGCGGGCGGTACGCAGTATTTT.

This chain links TRBV30 with TRBJ1-6, with 10 bases that match TRBD1. The germline gives CDR1 GTSNPN, CDR2 SVGIG (reference sequence). This CDR3 region has 13 residues. The V segment lost 5 bases and the J segment 10 bases; nucleotides outside the gene matches: 5. CDR3 amino acids: CAWAGTGVSPLHF. CDR3 DNA sequence: TGTGCCTGGGCCGGGACAGGGGTATCACCCCTCCACTTT. The whole variable domain, remainder taken from reference TRBV30 and TRBJ1-6, is SQTIHQWPATLVQPVGSPLSLECTVEGTSNPNLYWYRQAAGRGLQLLFYSVGIGQISSEVPQNLSASRPQDRQFILSSKKLLLSDSGFYLCAWAGTGVSPLHFGNGTRLTVT.

The rearrangement joins TRBV18 to TRBJ1-2, with D maybe TRBD1 (6 bases). The germline CDR1 and CDR2 sequences are KGHSH and LQKENI. Trimming took off 2 bases at V and 4 bases at J, with 8 bases between the two ends. The CDR3 is 13 amino acids. This CDR3 is CASSPTGTYGYTF. As DNA, the CDR3 is TGTGCCAGCTCACCAACAGGGACCTATGGCTACACCTTC.

The V and J genes are TRBV28 and TRBJ2-5; 7 bases are a match to TRBD1. With 5 bases clipped from V and 5 bases from J, the junction kept 11 bases outside the gene matches. This CDR3 is built from 15 residues. Germline V gene sequence: CDR1 MDHEN, CDR2 SYDVKM. The chain's CDR3 is CASSPRRGLGETQYF. DNA of the CDR3: TGTGCCAGCAGTCCCCGAAGGGGGCTTGGGGAGACCCAGTACTTC.

The chain links TRBV1 to TRBJ1-1. TRBV1 is an annotated pseudogene. The CDR3 is 9 amino acids. DNA for the CDR3: TGCAGGGGGAACACTGAAGCTTTCTTT. It specifies CRGNTEAFF.

The chain employs TRBV19 and TRBJ1-2; perhaps TRBD1 as D (5 bases). CDR3 length: 17 amino acids. Germline loops: CDR1 LNHDA, CDR2 SQIVND (reference sequence). The V gene lost 7 bases and the J gene lost 0 bases, with 21 bases spanning the gap. The CDR3: CASTRQGNSLANYGYTF. The CDR3 DNA sequence: TGTGCCAGTACCCGTCAGGGAAACTCCTTAGCTAACTATGGCTACACCTTC.

The genes are TRBV6-2 or TRBV6-3 and TRBJ1-5; 7 nucleotides agree with TRBD1. CDR1 and CDR2 (germline): MNHEY, SVGEGT. Trimming cost V 1 base and J 4 bases; bases outside gene matches: 7. The CDR3 has 16 residues. CDR3 loop: CASSYWGDSRNQPQHF. CDR3 DNA sequence: TGTGCCAGCAGTTACTGGGGGGACAGCCGGAATCAGCCCCAGCATTTT.

This chain connects TRBV28 to TRBJ1-3, with D possibly TRBD1 on 5 matching bases. From germline, CDR1 is MDHEN and CDR2 SYDVKM. The CDR3 is 14 amino acids. Trimming cost V 3 bases and J 3 bases, with 9 bases left between them. The CDR3 loop is CASSFLGGGNTIYF. As DNA, the CDR3 is TGTGCCAGCAGTTTCTTGGGGGGTGGAAACACCATATATTTT.

This clone was seen only a few times. J is TRBJ1-6 and V is TRBV9; no reliable D call. Germline CDR1 and CDR2: SGDLS and YYNGEE. Deletions cut 7 bases from V and 9 bases from J, with 17 bases between. CDR3 length: 14 amino acids. The chain's CDR3 is CASGPGDTLSPLHF. The CDR3 DNA follows: TGTGCCAGCGGGCCCGGGGATACCCTTTCACCCCTCCACTTT.

The sample holds one count of this clone. The chain couples TRBV28 to TRBJ2-1; TRBD1 aligns across 9 bases. The J segment lost 7 bases and the V segment lost 5 bases, leaving 9 bases of the junction unmatched. CDR1 is MDHEN and CDR2 is SYDVKM in the germline V gene. The CDR3 is 15 residues long. CDR3 nucleotide sequence: TGTGCCAGCAGTCCGCCGGGACAGGGTCGGAATGAGCAGTTCTTC. Translated, it gives CASSPPGQGRNEQFF.

This sequence joins TRBV5-6 and TRBJ1-6; TRBD1 matches 9 bases. Trimming removed 3 bases from V and 7 bases from J; junction bases left unmatched: 8. The germline V gene has CDR1 SGHDT and CDR2 YYEEEE. This CDR3 has 16 residues. The CDR3 protein is CASSSRGTGRNSPLHF. The DNA of the CDR3 is TGTGCCAGCAGCTCGAGAGGGACAGGGAGAAATTCACCCCTCCACTTT.

The chain has TRBV9 and TRBJ1-1; a weak D match, TRBD1 (6 bases). This CDR3 region has 14 residues. V lost 5 bases and J lost 1, with 12 bases in between. Germline CDR1 is SGDLS and CDR2 is YYNGEE. The CDR3 bases are TGTGCCAGCAGTGTTGGACAGTGGAACACTGAAGCTTTCTTT. This translates into CASSVGQWNTEAFF. Full variable domain (outside the CDR3, taken from reference TRBV9 and TRBJ1-1): DSGVTQTPKHLITATGQRVTLRCSPRSGDLSVYWYQQSLDQGLQFLIQYYNGEERAKGNILERFSAQQFPDLHSELNLSSLELGDSALYFCASSVGQWNTEAFFGQGTRLTVV.

The chain uses TRBV2 and TRBJ1-6, with a possible D match to TRBD1 (6 bases). The CDR3 consists of 13 residues. V gave up 7 bases and J gave up 10 bases, with 14 bases separating them. The V gene's germline CDR1 is SNHLY and CDR2 FYNNEI. CDR3 in amino acids: CASTAQGTSPLHF. The DNA of the CDR3 is TGTGCCAGCACAGCACAGGGAACCTCACCCCTCCACTTT.

The rearrangement links TRBV3-1 (or the pseudogene TRBV3-2) to TRBJ1-1; TRBD1 might be the D (5 bases). The V gene lost 4 bases and the J gene lost 7 bases, with 13 bases spanning the gap. Germline V gene sequence: CDR1 LGHDT, CDR2 YNNKEL (reference sequence). The CDR3 contains 13 residues. The DNA of the CDR3 is TGTGCCAGCAGCCTCAGATGGGGGAATGAAGCTTTCTTT. As protein: CASSLRWGNEAFF.

The chain links TRBV19 to TRBJ2-1, with 8 nucleotides matching TRBD1. Looked up from germline, CDR1 is LNHDA and CDR2 is SQIVND (reference sequence). The CDR3 is 15 amino acids. Trimming took 3 bases from V and 6 from J; bases not matched to a gene: 7. For the CDR3, the DNA is TGTGCCAGTAGTATTCACAGGGGGAAGCTCAATGAGCAGTTCTTC. Residues: CASSIHRGKLNEQFF.

This sequence joins TRBV7-8 and TRBJ2-1, with unresolved D. The CDR3 contains 13 residues. The germline V gene has CDR1 SGHVS and CDR2 FQNEAQ. Trimming cost V 1 base and J 10 bases, with 11 bases left between them. The DNA of the CDR3 is TGTGCCAGCAGCTTAGTCAATTGGCAAGAGCAGTTCTTC. This gives the protein CASSLVNWQEQFF.

V and J are TRBV29-1 and TRBJ2-7; maybe TRBD2 (6 bases). The germline V and J ends were trimmed by 6 bases and 6 bases, with 21 bases remaining between them. Germline-derived CDR1 and CDR2 are SQVTM and ANQGSEA. The CDR3 is 14 amino acids. Written as DNA, the CDR3 is TGCAGCGTCGCAACAACTGGACTATCGTCCGAGCAGTACTTC. This encodes CSVATTGLSSEQYF.

The chain joins TRBV5-1 to TRBJ2-7; TRBD2 agrees at 12 bases. J was trimmed by 5 bases and V by 3 bases; bases with no gene match: 6. CDR1 is SGHRS and CDR2 is YFSETQ in the germline V gene. The CDR3 is 15 amino acids. The CDR3 reads CASSSTSGRIHEQYF. The CDR3 DNA follows: TGCGCCAGCAGCTCAACTAGCGGGAGGATCCACGAGCAGTACTTC. Together with reference TRBV5-1 and TRBJ2-7, the CDR3 gives the full variable domain: KAGVTQTPRYLIKTRGQQVTLSCSPISGHRSVSWYQQTPGQGLQFLFEYFSETQRNKGNFPGRFSGRQFSNSRSEMNVSTLELGDSALYLCASSSTSGRIHEQYFGPGTRLTVT.

The chain links TRBV3-1 (or the pseudogene TRBV3-2) to TRBJ2-4, with D possibly TRBD2 on 6 matching bases. This CDR3 is built from 15 residues. Germline values: CDR1 LGHDT, CDR2 YNNKEL (reference sequence). Trimming stripped 1 base from V and 4 bases from J, with 11 bases between. CDR3 nucleotide sequence: TGTGCCAGCAGCCAAGGGGGGACTGTGAAAAACATTCAGTACTTC. Translated, it gives CASSQGGTVKNIQYF.

The rearrangement uses TRBV28 and TRBJ1-2, with 7 positions matching TRBD1. Per germline, CDR1 MDHEN and CDR2 SYDVKM. Unmatched junction bases numbered 5, after V lost 6 bases and J lost 4 bases. The CDR3 sequence is 13 residues long. The CDR3 DNA reads as TGTGCCAGCAGGCAGGGGGTAGGCTATGGCTACACCTTC. It specifies CASRQGVGYGYTF.

This chain connects TRBV28 to TRBJ1-1; D gene ambiguous. In germline, CDR1 is MDHEN, CDR2 SYDVKM. The CDR3 extends over 14 amino acids. V shed 7 bases and J shed 0 bases, with 12 bases lying between them. CDR3 in DNA: TGTGCCAGCAAGTACGTTTTCCTGAACACTGAAGCTTTCTTT. Protein product: CASKYVFLNTEAFF.

The chain employs TRBV11-2 and TRBJ2-6; D remains ambiguous. The CDR3 is made up of 15 amino acids. Trimming stripped 1 base from V and 4 bases from J, with 8 bases between. Germline-derived CDR1 and CDR2 are SGHAT and FQNNGV. The CDR3 sequence: CASSLVATGANVLTF. The CDR3 nucleotides are TGTGCCAGCAGCTTAGTGGCTACCGGGGCCAACGTCCTGACTTTC.

CDR3 DNA: TGCGCCAGCAGCCCGCTAGCGGGGTCAGCCAAAAACATTCAGTACTTC. It codes for CASSPLAGSAKNIQYF. The V and J genes are TRBV5-1 and TRBJ2-4; the match to TRBD2 covers 9 bases. Germline V gene lookup returns CDR1 SGHRS and CDR2 YFSETQ. J was trimmed by 0 bases and V by 4 bases; bases with no gene match: 5. The CDR3 extends over 16 amino acids.

This clone was recorded only once. The J gene is TRBJ2-5, the V gene TRBV12-3 or TRBV12-4, with unresolved D. The CDR3 sequence is 13 residues long. Trimming stripped 3 bases from V and 3 bases from J, with 8 bases between. DNA for the CDR3: TGTGCCAGCAGTTTTTACCCGGAAGAGACCCAGTACTTC. This codes for CASSFYPEETQYF.

The chain couples TRBV6-2 or TRBV6-3 to TRBJ1-2; no reliable D call. The ends were cut back, 5 bases at V and 0 bases at J, with 10 bases in the middle. The CDR3 sequence is 14 residues long. The germline CDR1 and CDR2 sequences are MNHEY and SVGEGT. CDR3 region: CASSNSIANYGYTF. CDR3 DNA: TGTGCCAGCAGTAATTCGATTGCTAACTATGGCTACACCTTC.